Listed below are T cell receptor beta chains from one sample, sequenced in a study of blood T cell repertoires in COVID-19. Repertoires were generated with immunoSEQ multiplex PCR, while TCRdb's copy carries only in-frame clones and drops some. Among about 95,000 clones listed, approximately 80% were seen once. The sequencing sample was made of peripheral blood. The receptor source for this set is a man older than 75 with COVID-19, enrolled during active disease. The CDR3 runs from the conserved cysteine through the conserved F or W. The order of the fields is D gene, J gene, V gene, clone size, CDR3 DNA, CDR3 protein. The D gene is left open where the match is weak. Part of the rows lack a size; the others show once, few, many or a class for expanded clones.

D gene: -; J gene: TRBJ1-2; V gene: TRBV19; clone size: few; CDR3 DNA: TGTGCCAGTAGTCCCAAAAACTATGGCTACACCTTC; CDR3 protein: CASSPKNYGYTF
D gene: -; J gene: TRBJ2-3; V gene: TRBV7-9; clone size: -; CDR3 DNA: TGTGCCAGCAGCTTTTTTAGCTTGACAGATACGCAGTATTTT; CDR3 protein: CASSFFSLTDTQYF
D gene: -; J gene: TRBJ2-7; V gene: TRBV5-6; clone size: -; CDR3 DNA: TGTGCCAGCAGCTTTTGGGACTTAAAGTCCTACGAGCAGTACTTC; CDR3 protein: CASSFWDLKSYEQYF
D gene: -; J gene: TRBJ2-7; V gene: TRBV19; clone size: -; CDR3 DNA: TGTGCCAGTAGGGGCCTACGGGAGCAGTACTTC; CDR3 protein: CASRGLREQYF
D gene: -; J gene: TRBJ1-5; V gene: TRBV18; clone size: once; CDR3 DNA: TGTGCCAGCTCACCGGAGGGAACGGTAAGCAATCAGCCCCAGCATTTT; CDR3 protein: CASSPEGTVSNQPQHF
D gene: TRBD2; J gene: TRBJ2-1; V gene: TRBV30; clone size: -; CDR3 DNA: TGTGCCTGGAGTGATTGGACTAGCGGTTACAATGAGCAGTTCTTC; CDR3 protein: CAWSDWTSGYNEQFF
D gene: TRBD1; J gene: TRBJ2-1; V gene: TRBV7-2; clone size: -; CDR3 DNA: TGTGCCAGCAGCTTTAGGACAGGGGGCTGGAGTGAGCAGTTCTTC; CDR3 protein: CASSFRTGGWSEQFF
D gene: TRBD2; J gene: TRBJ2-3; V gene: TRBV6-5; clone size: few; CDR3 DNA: TGTGCCAGCAGTAGAGCGGGGGTTATAGATACGCAGTATTTT; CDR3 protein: CASSRAGVIDTQYF
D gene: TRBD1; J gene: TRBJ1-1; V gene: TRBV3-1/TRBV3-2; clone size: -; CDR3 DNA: TGTGCCAGCAGCCCCGGCACAGGGGGGAGCCAATCAGCTTTCTTT; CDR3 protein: CASSPGTGGSQSAFF
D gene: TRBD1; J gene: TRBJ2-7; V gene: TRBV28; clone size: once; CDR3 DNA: TGTGCCAGCAGGCAACAGGGGGCACTAAAGACTTACGAGCAGTACTTC; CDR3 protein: CASRQQGALKTYEQYF
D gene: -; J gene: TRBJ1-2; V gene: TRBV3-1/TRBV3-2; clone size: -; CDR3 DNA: TGTGCCAGCAGCCAAGATCTTCAACAGGACTATGGCTACACCTTC; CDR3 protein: CASSQDLQQDYGYTF
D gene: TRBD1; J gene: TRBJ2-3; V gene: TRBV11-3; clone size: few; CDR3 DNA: TGTGCCAGCAGCCTACGACAGGGGTCAGATACGCAGTATTTT; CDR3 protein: CASSLRQGSDTQYF
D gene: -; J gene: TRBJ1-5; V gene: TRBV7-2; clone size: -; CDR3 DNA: TGTGCCAGCAGACCGGGGGGCTTTAGCAATCAGCCCCAGCATTTT; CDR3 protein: CASRPGGFSNQPQHF
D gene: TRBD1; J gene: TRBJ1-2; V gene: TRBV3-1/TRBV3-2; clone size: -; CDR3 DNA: TGTGCCAGCAGCCGAGGACAGGTTAGAGCTAACTATGGCTACACCTTC; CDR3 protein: CASSRGQVRANYGYTF
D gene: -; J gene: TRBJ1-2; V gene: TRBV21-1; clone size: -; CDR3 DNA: TGTGCCAGCAGTGTCAGACTCTATGGCTACACCTTC; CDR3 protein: CASSVRLYGYTF
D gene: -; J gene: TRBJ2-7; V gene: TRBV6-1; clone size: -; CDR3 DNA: TGTGCCAGCAGTGAGGGGGCAGGGATGATCTACGAGCAGTACTTC; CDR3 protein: CASSEGAGMIYEQYF
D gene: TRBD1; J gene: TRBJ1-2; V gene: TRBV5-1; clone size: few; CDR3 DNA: TGCGCCAGCAGCCGGGACAGGGAGTATGGCTACACCTTC; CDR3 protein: CASSRDREYGYTF